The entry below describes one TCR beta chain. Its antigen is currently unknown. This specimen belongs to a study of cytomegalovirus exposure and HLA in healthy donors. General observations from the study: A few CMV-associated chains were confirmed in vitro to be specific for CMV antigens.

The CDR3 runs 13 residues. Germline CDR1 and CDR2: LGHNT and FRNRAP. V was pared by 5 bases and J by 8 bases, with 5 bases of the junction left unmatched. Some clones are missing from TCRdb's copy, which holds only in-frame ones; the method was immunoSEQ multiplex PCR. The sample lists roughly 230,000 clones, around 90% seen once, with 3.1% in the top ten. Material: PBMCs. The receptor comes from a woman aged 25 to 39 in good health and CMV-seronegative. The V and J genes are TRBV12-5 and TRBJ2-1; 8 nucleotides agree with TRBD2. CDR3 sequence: CASGTSGRDEQFF. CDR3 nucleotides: TGTGCTAGTGGTACCAGCGGGAGAGATGAGCAGTTCTTC.